These 8 T cell receptor beta chains originate from one sample sequenced in a study of T-cell memory formation after mild COVID-19. TCRdb processed the 5' RACE reads anew with MiXCR; each CDR3 protein has one entry. The sample lists a few hundred thousand distinct CDR3 sequences, roughly 24% occurring once. Material for sequencing was PBMCs or a T cell subset sorted from them (not recorded which). The receptors stem from an adult woman who had mild COVID-19 (a few samples of this study predate the infection). Cell type and time point are not known.

The chain recombines TRBV4-2 with TRBJ1-5, with TRBD1 identical over 7 bases. Trimming cost V 4 bases and J 2 bases; bases outside gene matches: 17. The germline CDR1 and CDR2 sequences are LGHNA and YNFKEQ. CDR3 length: 19 residues. DNA for the CDR3: TGTGCCAGCAGCCTATCAGACAGGGAAGACGATGTGGGCAATCAGCCCCAGCATTTT. Protein sequence: CASSLSDREDDVGNQPQHF.

This clonotype occurred a few times. The chain employs TRBV9 and TRBJ1-1; D call uncertain. The CDR3 has 13 residues. V was pared by 1 base and J by 5 bases, with 9 bases between. Germline V CDR1 and CDR2: SGDLS, YYNGEE. The CDR3 DNA reads TGTGCCAGCAGCGTAACGTTCGGTACTGAAGCTTTCTTT. Translated, it gives CASSVTFGTEAFF.

The chain has TRBV7-6 and TRBJ2-1, with 9 bases identical to TRBD1. The CDR3 covers 15 residues. The germline V gene has CDR1 SGHVS and CDR2 FNYEAQ. V lost 5 bases to trimming and J lost 8 bases; unmatched junction nucleotides: 10. Here the CDR3 DNA reads TGTGCCAGCAGCATCACTCTGGGACAGGGCGATGAGCAGTTCTTC. Its protein product is CASSITLGQGDEQFF.

This clonotype has a handful of counts. CDR3: CASSPFATSGNSYNEQFF. In DNA, the CDR3 is TGCGCCAGCAGCCCCTTCGCGACTAGCGGGAACTCCTACAATGAGCAGTTCTTC. V gene TRBV4-3 combines with J gene TRBJ2-1, with TRBD2 matching 11 bases. Trimming removed 4 bases from V and 0 bases from J; junction bases left unmatched: 8. CDR1 is LGHNA and CDR2 is YSLEER in the germline V gene. The CDR3 consists of 18 residues.

The V call is TRBV12-3 or TRBV12-4, the J call TRBJ2-4, with 9 nucleotides matching TRBD1. This CDR3 is built from 16 residues. J gave up 0 bases and V 5 bases, and 5 bases lay outside the gene matches. In DNA form, the CDR3 reads TGTGCCAGCAGTCCGGGACAGGGATTAGCCAAAAACATTCAGTACTTC. Amino acid sequence: CASSPGQGLAKNIQYF.

V is TRBV20-1 and J is TRBJ2-3; 8 positions agree with TRBD1. J gave up 0 bases and V 0 bases, and 11 bases lay outside the gene matches. CDR3 length equals 18 residues. CDR1 DFQATT and CDR2 SNEGSKA come from the germline V gene (reference sequence). The CDR3 nucleotides read TGCAGTGCTAGAGATCTAATGGACAGGGCGCCGAGCACAGATACGCAGTATTTT. Translated: CSARDLMDRAPSTDTQYF.

This chain links TRBV24-1 with TRBJ2-1; weak D call: TRBD1 (5 bases). The germline V and J ends were trimmed by 6 bases and 0 bases, with 11 bases remaining between them. Germline V gene lookup returns CDR1 KGHDR and CDR2 SFDVKD. The CDR3 has 15 residues. The CDR3 sequence is CATSRGPSSYNEQFF. CDR3 bases: TGTGCCACCAGTAGGGGTCCCAGCTCCTACAATGAGCAGTTCTTC.

The rearrangement joins TRBV29-1 to TRBJ1-1, with D unclear. This CDR3 has 13 residues. CDR1 is SQVTM, CDR2 ANQGSEA, per germline. V lost 7 bases, J lost 5 bases, and 17 bases lay in between. The CDR3 DNA reads TGCAGCGCCGTAGTGGGTGGGGAGACTGAAGCTTTCTTT. This sequence encodes CSAVVGGETEAFF.